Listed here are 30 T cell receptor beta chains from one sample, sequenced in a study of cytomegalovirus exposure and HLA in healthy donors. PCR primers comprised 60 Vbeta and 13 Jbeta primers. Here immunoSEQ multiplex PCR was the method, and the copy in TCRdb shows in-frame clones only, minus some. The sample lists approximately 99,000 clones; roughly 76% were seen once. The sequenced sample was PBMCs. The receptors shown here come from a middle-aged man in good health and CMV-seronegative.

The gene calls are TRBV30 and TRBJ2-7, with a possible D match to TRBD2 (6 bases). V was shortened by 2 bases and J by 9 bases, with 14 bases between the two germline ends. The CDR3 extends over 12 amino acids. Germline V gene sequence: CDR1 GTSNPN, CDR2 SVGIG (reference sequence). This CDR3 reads CAWSPGPGRQYF. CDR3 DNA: TGTGCCTGGAGTCCGGGCCCCGGGAGGCAGTACTTC.

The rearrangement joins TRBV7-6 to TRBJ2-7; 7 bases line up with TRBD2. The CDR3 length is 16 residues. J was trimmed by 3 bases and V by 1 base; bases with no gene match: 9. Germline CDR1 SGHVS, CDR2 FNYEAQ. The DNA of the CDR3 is TGTGCCAGCAGCTTAGTCGGTTCGGGGGGAGACTACGAGCAGTACTTC. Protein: CASSLVGSGGDYEQYF.

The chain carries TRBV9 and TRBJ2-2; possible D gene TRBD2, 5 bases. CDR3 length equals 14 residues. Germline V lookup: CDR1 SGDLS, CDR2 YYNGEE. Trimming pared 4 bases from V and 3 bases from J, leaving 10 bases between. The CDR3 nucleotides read TGTGCCAGCAGCCCCCGGGGTTACACCGGGGAGCTGTTTTTT. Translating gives CASSPRGYTGELFF.

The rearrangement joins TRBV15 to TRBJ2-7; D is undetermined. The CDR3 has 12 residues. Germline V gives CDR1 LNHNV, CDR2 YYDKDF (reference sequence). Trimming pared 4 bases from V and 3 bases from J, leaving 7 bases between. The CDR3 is CATSNTNYEQYF. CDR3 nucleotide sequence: TGTGCCACCAGCAACACCAACTACGAGCAGTACTTC.

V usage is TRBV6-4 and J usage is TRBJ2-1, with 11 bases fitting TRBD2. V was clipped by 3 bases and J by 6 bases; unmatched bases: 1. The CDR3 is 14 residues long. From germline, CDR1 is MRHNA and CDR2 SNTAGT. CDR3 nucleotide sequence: TGTGCCAGCAGTGATAGCGGGGGGGCCAATGAGCAGTTCTTC. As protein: CASSDSGGANEQFF.

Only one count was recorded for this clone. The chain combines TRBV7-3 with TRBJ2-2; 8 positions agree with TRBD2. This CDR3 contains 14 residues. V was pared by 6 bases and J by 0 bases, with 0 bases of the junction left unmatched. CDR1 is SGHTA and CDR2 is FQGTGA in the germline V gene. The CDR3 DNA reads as TGTGCCAGCAGGCGGGGGGCGAACACCGGGGAGCTGTTTTTT. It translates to CASRRGANTGELFF.

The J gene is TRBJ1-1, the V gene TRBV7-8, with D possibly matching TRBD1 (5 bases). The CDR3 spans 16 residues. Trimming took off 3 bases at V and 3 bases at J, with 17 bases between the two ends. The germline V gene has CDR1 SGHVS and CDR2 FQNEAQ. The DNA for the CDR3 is TGTGCCAGCAGCTTGGGTATTGGCAGGGAGGACACTGAAGCTTTCTTT. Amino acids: CASSLGIGREDTEAFF.

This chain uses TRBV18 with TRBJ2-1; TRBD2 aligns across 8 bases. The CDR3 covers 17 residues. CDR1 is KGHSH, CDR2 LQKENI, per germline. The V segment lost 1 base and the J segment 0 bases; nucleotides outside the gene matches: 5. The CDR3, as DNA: TGTGCCAGCTCACCACGGGGACTAGTGGTCTCCTACAATGAGCAGTTCTTC. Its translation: CASSPRGLVVSYNEQFF.

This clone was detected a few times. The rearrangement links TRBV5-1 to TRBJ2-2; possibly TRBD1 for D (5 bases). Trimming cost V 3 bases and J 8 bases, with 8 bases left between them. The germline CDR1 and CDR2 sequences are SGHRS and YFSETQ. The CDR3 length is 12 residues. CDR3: CASSSTGGELFF. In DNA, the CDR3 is TGCGCCAGCAGCTCAACAGGTGGGGAGCTGTTTTTT.

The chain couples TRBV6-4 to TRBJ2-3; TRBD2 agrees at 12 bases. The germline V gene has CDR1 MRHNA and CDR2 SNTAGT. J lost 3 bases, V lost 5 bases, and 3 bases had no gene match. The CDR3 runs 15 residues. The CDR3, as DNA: TGTGCCAGCAGTCCGACTAGCGGGGGTACAGATACGCAGTATTTT. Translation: CASSPTSGGTDTQYF.

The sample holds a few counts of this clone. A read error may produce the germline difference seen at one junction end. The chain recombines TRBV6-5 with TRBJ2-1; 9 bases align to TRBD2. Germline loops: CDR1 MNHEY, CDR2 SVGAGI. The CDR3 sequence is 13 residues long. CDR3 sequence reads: CASRGSSGDPKLF. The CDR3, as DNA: TGTGCCAGCAGGGGATCTAGCGGGGACCCCAAGCTCTTC.

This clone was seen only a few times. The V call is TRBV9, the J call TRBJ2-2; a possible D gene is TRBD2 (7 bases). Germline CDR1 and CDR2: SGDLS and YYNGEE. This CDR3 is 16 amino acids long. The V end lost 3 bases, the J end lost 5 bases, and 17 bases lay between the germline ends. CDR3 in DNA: TGTGCCAGCAGCGGAAAGATGAGGGGGGGGACCGGGGAGCTGTTTTTT. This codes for CASSGKMRGGTGELFF.

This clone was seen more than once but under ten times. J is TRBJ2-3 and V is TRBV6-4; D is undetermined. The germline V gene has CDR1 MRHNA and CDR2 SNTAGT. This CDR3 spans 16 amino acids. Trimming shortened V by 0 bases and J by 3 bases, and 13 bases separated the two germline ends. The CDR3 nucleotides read TGTGCCAGCAGTGACTCGATTTATGCACGGACAGATACGCAGTATTTT. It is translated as CASSDSIYARTDTQYF.

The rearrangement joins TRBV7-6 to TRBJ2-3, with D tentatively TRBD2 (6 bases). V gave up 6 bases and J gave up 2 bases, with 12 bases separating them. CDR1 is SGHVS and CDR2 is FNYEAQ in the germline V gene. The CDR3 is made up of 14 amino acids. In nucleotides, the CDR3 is TGTGCCAGCAGACCGGACTATTACACAGATACGCAGTATTTT. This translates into CASRPDYYTDTQYF.

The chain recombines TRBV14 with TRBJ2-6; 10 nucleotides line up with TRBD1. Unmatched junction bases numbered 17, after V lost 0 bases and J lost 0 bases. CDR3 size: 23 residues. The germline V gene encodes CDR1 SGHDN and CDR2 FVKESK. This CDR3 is CASSQDYRDRGHTSFSGANVLTF. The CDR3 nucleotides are TGTGCCAGCAGCCAAGATTACCGGGACAGGGGCCATACCTCTTTCTCTGGGGCCAACGTCCTGACTTTC.

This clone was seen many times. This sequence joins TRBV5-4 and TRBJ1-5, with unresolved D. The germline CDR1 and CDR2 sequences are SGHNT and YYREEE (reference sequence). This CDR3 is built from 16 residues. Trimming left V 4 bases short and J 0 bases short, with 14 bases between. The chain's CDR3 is CASSPTPDDSNQPQHF. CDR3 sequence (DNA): TGTGCCAGCAGCCCCACCCCAGATGATAGCAATCAGCCCCAGCATTTT.

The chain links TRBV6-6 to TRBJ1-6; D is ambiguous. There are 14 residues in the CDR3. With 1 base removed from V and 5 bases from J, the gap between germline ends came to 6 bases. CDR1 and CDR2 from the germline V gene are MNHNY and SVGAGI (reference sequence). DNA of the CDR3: TGTGCCAGCAGTTACTTGGCCAATAATTCACCCCTCCACTTT. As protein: CASSYLANNSPLHF.

The CDR3 loop reads CASKGQGAQDTF. DNA of the CDR3: TGTGCCAGCAAAGGACAGGGGGCTCAGGACACCTTC. The gene calls are TRBV7-9 and TRBJ1-2; TRBD1 matches 11 bases. This CDR3 spans 12 amino acids. V lost 7 bases to trimming and J lost 12 bases; unmatched junction nucleotides: 7. CDR1 is SEHNR and CDR2 is FQNEAQ in the germline V gene (reference sequence).

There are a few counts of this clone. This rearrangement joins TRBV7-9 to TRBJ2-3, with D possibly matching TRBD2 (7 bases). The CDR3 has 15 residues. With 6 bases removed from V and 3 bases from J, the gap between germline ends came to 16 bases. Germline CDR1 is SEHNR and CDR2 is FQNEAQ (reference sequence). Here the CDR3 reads CASRAVRGGTDTQYF. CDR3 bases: TGTGCCAGCAGGGCCGTAAGGGGGGGGACAGATACGCAGTATTTT.

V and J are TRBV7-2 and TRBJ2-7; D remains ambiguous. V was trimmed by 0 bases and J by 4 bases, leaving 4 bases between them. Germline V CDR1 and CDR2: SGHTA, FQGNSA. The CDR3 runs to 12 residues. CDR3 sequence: CASSLARYEQYF. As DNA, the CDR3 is TGTGCCAGCAGCTTAGCTCGGTACGAGCAGTACTTC.

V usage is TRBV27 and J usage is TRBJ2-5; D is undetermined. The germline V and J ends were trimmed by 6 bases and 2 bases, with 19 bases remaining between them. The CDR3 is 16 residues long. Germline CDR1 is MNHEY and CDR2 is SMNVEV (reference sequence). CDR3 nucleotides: TGTGCCAGCAGCTCTATATTCCCCCGCCGACAAGAGACCCAGTACTTC. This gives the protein CASSSIFPRRQETQYF.

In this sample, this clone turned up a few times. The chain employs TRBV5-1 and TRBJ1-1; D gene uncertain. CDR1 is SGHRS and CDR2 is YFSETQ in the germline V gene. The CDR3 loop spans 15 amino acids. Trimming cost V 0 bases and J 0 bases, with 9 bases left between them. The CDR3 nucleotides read TGCGCCAGCAGCTTGGATCTGAACATGAACACTGAAGCTTTCTTT. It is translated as CASSLDLNMNTEAFF. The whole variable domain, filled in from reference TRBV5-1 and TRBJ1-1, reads KAGVTQTPRYLIKTRGQQVTLSCSPISGHRSVSWYQQTPGQGLQFLFEYFSETQRNKGNFPGRFSGRQFSNSRSEMNVSTLELGDSALYLCASSLDLNMNTEAFFGQGTRLTVV.

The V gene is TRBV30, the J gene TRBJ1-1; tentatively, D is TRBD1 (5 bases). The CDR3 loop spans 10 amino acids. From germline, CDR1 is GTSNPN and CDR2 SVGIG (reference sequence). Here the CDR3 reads CAGAGFEAFF. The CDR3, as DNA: TGTGCTGGGGCCGGCTTTGAAGCTTTCTTT.

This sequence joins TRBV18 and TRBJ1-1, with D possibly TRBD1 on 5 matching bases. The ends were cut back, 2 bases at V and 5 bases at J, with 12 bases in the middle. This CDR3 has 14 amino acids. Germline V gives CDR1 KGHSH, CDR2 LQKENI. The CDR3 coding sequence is TGTGCCAGCTCACCAGGGACTTATCTTACTGAAGCTTTCTTT. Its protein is CASSPGTYLTEAFF.

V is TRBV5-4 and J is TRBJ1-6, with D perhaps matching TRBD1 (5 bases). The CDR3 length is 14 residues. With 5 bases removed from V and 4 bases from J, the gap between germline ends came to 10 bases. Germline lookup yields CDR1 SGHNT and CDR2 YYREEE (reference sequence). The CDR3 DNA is TGTGCCAGCAGTACAGGATTATATAATTCACCCCTCCACTTT. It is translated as CASSTGLYNSPLHF.

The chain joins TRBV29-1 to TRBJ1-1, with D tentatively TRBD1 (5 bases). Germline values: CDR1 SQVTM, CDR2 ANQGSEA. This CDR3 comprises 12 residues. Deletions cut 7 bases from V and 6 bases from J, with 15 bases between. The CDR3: CSAAFLTAEAFF. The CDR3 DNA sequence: TGCAGCGCCGCTTTCTTGACAGCTGAAGCTTTCTTT.

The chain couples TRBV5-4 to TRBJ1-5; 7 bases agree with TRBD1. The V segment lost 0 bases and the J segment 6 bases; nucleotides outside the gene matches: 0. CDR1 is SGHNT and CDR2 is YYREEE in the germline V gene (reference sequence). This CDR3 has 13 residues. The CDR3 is CASSLDRGQPQHF. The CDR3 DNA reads TGTGCCAGCAGCTTGGACAGGGGTCAGCCCCAGCATTTT.

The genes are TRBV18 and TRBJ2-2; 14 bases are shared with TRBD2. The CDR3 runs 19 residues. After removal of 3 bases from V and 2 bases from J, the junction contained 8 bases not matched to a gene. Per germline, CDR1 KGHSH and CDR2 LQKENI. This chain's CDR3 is CASSPGTSGGAINTGELFF. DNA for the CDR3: TGTGCCAGCTCACCCGGGACTAGCGGGGGAGCCATAAACACCGGGGAGCTGTTTTTT.

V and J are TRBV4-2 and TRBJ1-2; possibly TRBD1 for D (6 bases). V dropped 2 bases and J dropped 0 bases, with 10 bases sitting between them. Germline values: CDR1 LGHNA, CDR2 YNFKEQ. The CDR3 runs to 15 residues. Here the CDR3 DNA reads TGTGCCAGCAGCCAACAACAGGGACCTAACTATGGCTACACCTTC. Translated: CASSQQQGPNYGYTF.

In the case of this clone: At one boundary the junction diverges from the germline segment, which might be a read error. The CDR3 DNA is TGTGCCAGCAGCCAACGGCGGCGGGGAACTTATGAAAAACTGTTTTTT. This gives the protein CASSQRRRGTYEKLFF. The J gene is TRBJ1-4, the V gene TRBV14; D uncertain. Germline-derived CDR1 and CDR2 are SGHDN and FVKESK. CDR3 length: 16 amino acids.